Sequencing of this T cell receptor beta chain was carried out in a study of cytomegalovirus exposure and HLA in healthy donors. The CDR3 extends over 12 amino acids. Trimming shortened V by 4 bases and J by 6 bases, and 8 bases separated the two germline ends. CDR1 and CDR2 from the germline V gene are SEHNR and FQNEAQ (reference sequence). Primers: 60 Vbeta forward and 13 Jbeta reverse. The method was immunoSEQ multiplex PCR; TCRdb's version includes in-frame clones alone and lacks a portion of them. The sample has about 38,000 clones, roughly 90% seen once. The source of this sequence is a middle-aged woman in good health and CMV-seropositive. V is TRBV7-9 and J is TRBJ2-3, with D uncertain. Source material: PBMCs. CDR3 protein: CASSSVRDTQYF. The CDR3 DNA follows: TGTGCCAGCAGCTCCGTTCGGGATACGCAGTATTTT.